The rows below give T cell receptor beta chains drawn from one sample of a study of shared clonotypes between healthy human individuals. The repertoire was sequenced with immunoSEQ multiplex PCR; TCRdb's copy has only in-frame clones and lacks some. This table holds approximately 620,000 clones, almost 97% found once. What was sequenced was naive CD4+ T cells sorted from blood. Receptor source: a young woman in good health. Both conserved end residues are part of each CDR3. Each record gives: J gene, clone size, D gene, V gene, CDR3 DNA, CDR3 protein. D genes are given only for firm matches. Only part of the rows carry a size: once, few, many, or a class if the clone is expanded.

J gene: TRBJ2-2; clone size: -; D gene: TRBD2; V gene: TRBV19; CDR3 DNA: TGTGCCAGTAGACCCATCCGGGAGGGAGGAAACACCGGGGAGCTGTTTTTT; CDR3 protein: CASRPIREGGNTGELFF
J gene: TRBJ1-4; clone size: -; D gene: -; V gene: TRBV4-2; CDR3 DNA: TGTGCCAGCAGAAACCAAGCGGGGGGCACTAATGAAAAACTGTTTTTT; CDR3 protein: CASRNQAGGTNEKLFF
J gene: TRBJ1-1; clone size: -; D gene: -; V gene: TRBV5-8; CDR3 DNA: TGTGCCAGCAGCTTGTGGAACACTGAAGCTTTCTTT; CDR3 protein: CASSLWNTEAFF
J gene: TRBJ2-7; clone size: -; D gene: TRBD1; V gene: TRBV6-5; CDR3 DNA: TGTGCCAGCAGTCCCCCAGGGGACAGGGTCTACGAGCAGTACTTC; CDR3 protein: CASSPPGDRVYEQYF
J gene: TRBJ1-2; clone size: -; D gene: TRBD1; V gene: TRBV6-5; CDR3 DNA: TGTGCCAGCAGTTACTCGACAGGGGACTATGGCTACACCTTC; CDR3 protein: CASSYSTGDYGYTF
J gene: TRBJ1-1; clone size: -; D gene: TRBD1; V gene: TRBV5-4; CDR3 DNA: TGTGCCAGCAGCCCACACCTGGACAGGCCTGAAGCTTTCTTT; CDR3 protein: CASSPHLDRPEAFF
J gene: TRBJ2-5; clone size: -; D gene: TRBD2; V gene: TRBV28; CDR3 DNA: TGTGCCAGCAACCCCGGGGGGAAAGAGACCCAGTACTTC; CDR3 protein: CASNPGGKETQYF
J gene: TRBJ2-1; clone size: once; D gene: TRBD2; V gene: TRBV7-9; CDR3 DNA: TGTGCCAGCAGCCGACTAGCGGGAGTCTACAATGAGCAGTTCTTC; CDR3 protein: CASSRLAGVYNEQFF
J gene: TRBJ2-1; clone size: -; D gene: TRBD2; V gene: TRBV5-1; CDR3 DNA: TGCGCCAGCAGCTTGGCTAGCGGGAGTAATAATGAGCAGTTCTTC; CDR3 protein: CASSLASGSNNEQFF
J gene: TRBJ2-7; clone size: -; D gene: TRBD2; V gene: TRBV19; CDR3 DNA: TGTGCCAGTAGTATGTTGGTGGGGGGGTTCTACGAGCAGTACTTC; CDR3 protein: CASSMLVGGFYEQYF
J gene: TRBJ2-7; clone size: -; D gene: -; V gene: TRBV30; CDR3 DNA: TGTGCCTGGAGTGGCGGGGAATCCTACGAGGGGCAGTACTTC; CDR3 protein: CAWSGGESYEGQYF
J gene: TRBJ2-7; clone size: -; D gene: -; V gene: TRBV18; CDR3 DNA: TGTGCCAGCTCAGCAAAGGAGGGACAGCCGTTCTTC; CDR3 protein: CASSAKEGQPFF
J gene: TRBJ2-7; clone size: -; D gene: TRBD1; V gene: TRBV7-8; CDR3 DNA: TGTGCCAGCAGCCCCGACAGGGAGCACGAGCAGTACTTC; CDR3 protein: CASSPDREHEQYF
J gene: TRBJ2-2; clone size: -; D gene: -; V gene: TRBV5-1; CDR3 DNA: TGCGCCAGCAGCTTGGGTCAGAACACCGGGGAGCTGTTTTTT; CDR3 protein: CASSLGQNTGELFF
J gene: TRBJ1-4; clone size: -; D gene: -; V gene: TRBV6-1; CDR3 DNA: TGTGCCAGCAACAGGAAGGAAACTAATGAAAAACTGTTTTTT; CDR3 protein: CASNRKETNEKLFF
J gene: TRBJ2-7; clone size: -; D gene: TRBD1; V gene: TRBV7-9; CDR3 DNA: TGTGCCAGCATCCCGACAGGGGGGTCCTACGAGCAGTACTTC; CDR3 protein: CASIPTGGSYEQYF
J gene: TRBJ1-1; clone size: -; D gene: TRBD1; V gene: TRBV10-3; CDR3 DNA: TGTGCCATCAGGGGGACAGAAAACACTGAAGCTTTCTTT; CDR3 protein: CAIRGTENTEAFF
J gene: TRBJ2-1; clone size: -; D gene: -; V gene: TRBV18; CDR3 DNA: TGTGCCAGCTCACCGCGCGGGAACTACAATGAGCAGTTCTTC; CDR3 protein: CASSPRGNYNEQFF
J gene: TRBJ1-2; clone size: -; D gene: TRBD1; V gene: TRBV5-4; CDR3 DNA: TGTGCCAGCAGCTTGGCCGAGGGACAGGCAAACTATGGCTACACCTTC; CDR3 protein: CASSLAEGQANYGYTF
J gene: TRBJ1-5; clone size: -; D gene: -; V gene: TRBV28; CDR3 DNA: TGTGCCAGCAGTTTAAAAGGGTTGGGCAATCAGCCCCAGCATTTT; CDR3 protein: CASSLKGLGNQPQHF
J gene: TRBJ2-3; clone size: -; D gene: -; V gene: TRBV6-4; CDR3 DNA: TGTGCCAGCAGTGTTGAGAGAGGAGATACGCAGTATTTT; CDR3 protein: CASSVERGDTQYF
J gene: TRBJ1-5; clone size: -; D gene: -; V gene: TRBV13; CDR3 DNA: TGTGCCAGCAGCTTGAGACAGACTAGCAATCAGCCCCAGCATTTT; CDR3 protein: CASSLRQTSNQPQHF
J gene: TRBJ2-7; clone size: -; D gene: -; V gene: TRBV5-4; CDR3 DNA: TGTGCCAGCAGCCTCTCCCGAGGAAGCTCCTACGAGCAGTACTTC; CDR3 protein: CASSLSRGSSYEQYF
J gene: TRBJ2-1; clone size: -; D gene: TRBD2; V gene: TRBV7-9; CDR3 DNA: TGTGCCAGCATACCCCGGCAGAGGACTAGCGGGAGAGGGGCTGCTGAGGAGTTCTTC; CDR3 protein: CASIPRQRTSGRGAAEEFF
J gene: TRBJ2-7; clone size: once; D gene: -; V gene: TRBV28; CDR3 DNA: TGTGCCAGCAGTAACGACAGCCCCCCTTGGGGGCAGTACTTC; CDR3 protein: CASSNDSPPWGQYF
J gene: TRBJ2-3; clone size: -; D gene: -; V gene: TRBV4-1; CDR3 DNA: TGCGCCAGCAGCCTTGGACCGGATACGCAGTATTTT; CDR3 protein: CASSLGPDTQYF
J gene: TRBJ1-5; clone size: -; D gene: -; V gene: TRBV28; CDR3 DNA: TGTGCCAGCAGTTCACATCAGCCCCAGCATTTT; CDR3 protein: CASSSHQPQHF
J gene: TRBJ2-3; clone size: once; D gene: -; V gene: TRBV9; CDR3 DNA: TGTGCCAGCAGCTCCTCCCCACGCACAGATACGCAGTATTTT; CDR3 protein: CASSSSPRTDTQYF
J gene: TRBJ2-7; clone size: -; D gene: -; V gene: TRBV29-1; CDR3 DNA: TGCAGCGTTGTTTACGGGAGTGGACCGGGACCCGAGCAGTACTTC; CDR3 protein: CSVVYGSGPGPEQYF
J gene: TRBJ2-7; clone size: -; D gene: TRBD1; V gene: TRBV4-2; CDR3 DNA: TGTGCCAGCAGCCCAGTTTTGGGGGACAGCTCCTACGAGCAGTACTTC; CDR3 protein: CASSPVLGDSSYEQYF
J gene: TRBJ2-7; clone size: once; D gene: TRBD2; V gene: TRBV5-1; CDR3 DNA: TGCGCCAGCAGCTTGAAGCGGGAGGGACCCTACGAGCAGTACTTC; CDR3 protein: CASSLKREGPYEQYF
J gene: TRBJ2-7; clone size: -; D gene: TRBD1; V gene: TRBV2; CDR3 DNA: TGTGCCAGCAGTGAATTGGAGGGGACAGGGCGGGAGCAGTACTTC; CDR3 protein: CASSELEGTGREQYF
J gene: TRBJ2-1; clone size: once; D gene: TRBD2; V gene: TRBV7-3; CDR3 DNA: TGTGCCAGCAGCTTCCAGGGACTAGCGGGATCCAATGAGCAGTTCTTC; CDR3 protein: CASSFQGLAGSNEQFF
J gene: TRBJ2-3; clone size: once; D gene: TRBD2; V gene: TRBV5-6; CDR3 DNA: TGTGCCAGCAGCCCGGGACTAGTGATCACAGATACGCAGTATTTT; CDR3 protein: CASSPGLVITDTQYF
J gene: TRBJ2-7; clone size: -; D gene: -; V gene: TRBV28; CDR3 DNA: TGTGCCAGCGGCCTACACTACGAGCAGTACTTC; CDR3 protein: CASGLHYEQYF
J gene: TRBJ2-7; clone size: -; D gene: TRBD2; V gene: TRBV28; CDR3 DNA: TGTGCCAGCAGTTTAATGCGACACAAGACTAGCGGGAGGTACGAGCAGTACTTC; CDR3 protein: CASSLMRHKTSGRYEQYF
J gene: TRBJ1-5; clone size: -; D gene: TRBD1; V gene: TRBV5-1; CDR3 DNA: TGCGCCAGCAGCACAGGGACAGGGGGCTTTCAGCCCCAGCATTTT; CDR3 protein: CASSTGTGGFQPQHF
J gene: TRBJ2-7; clone size: -; D gene: -; V gene: TRBV28; CDR3 DNA: TGTGCCAGCAGTCCCCATTCCGGGCTGGACGAGCAGTACTTC; CDR3 protein: CASSPHSGLDEQYF
J gene: TRBJ2-1; clone size: -; D gene: TRBD2; V gene: TRBV5-1; CDR3 DNA: TGCGCCAGCAGCTTAATTAGCGGGAGTGCCTACAATGAGCAGTTCTTC; CDR3 protein: CASSLISGSAYNEQFF
J gene: TRBJ2-2; clone size: -; D gene: TRBD2; V gene: TRBV30; CDR3 DNA: TGTGCCTGGAGTGGGCCGGGAGGGCGGAACACCGGGGAGCTGTTTTTT; CDR3 protein: CAWSGPGGRNTGELFF
J gene: TRBJ1-1; clone size: -; D gene: -; V gene: TRBV9; CDR3 DNA: TGTGCCAGCAGCTCTCTCCCCGGGGGGAACACTGAAGCTTTCTTT; CDR3 protein: CASSSLPGGNTEAFF
J gene: TRBJ2-7; clone size: -; D gene: -; V gene: TRBV4-2; CDR3 DNA: TGTGCCAGCAGCCAAGTCTGGGTTTCCGAATACGAGCAGTACTTC; CDR3 protein: CASSQVWVSEYEQYF
J gene: TRBJ2-3; clone size: -; D gene: TRBD1; V gene: TRBV19; CDR3 DNA: TGTGCCAGTAGTATTCGCGTGGGACAGCTAGATACGCAGTATTTT; CDR3 protein: CASSIRVGQLDTQYF
J gene: TRBJ2-7; clone size: -; D gene: TRBD2; V gene: TRBV28; CDR3 DNA: TGTGCCAGCAGGCGGACTAGCGGGCTTTACGAGCAGTACTTC; CDR3 protein: CASRRTSGLYEQYF
J gene: TRBJ2-7; clone size: -; D gene: -; V gene: TRBV28; CDR3 DNA: TGTGCCAGCAGCCAGGGCCCTAAAACCTACGAGCAGTACTTC; CDR3 protein: CASSQGPKTYEQYF
J gene: TRBJ2-5; clone size: -; D gene: -; V gene: TRBV5-1; CDR3 DNA: TGCGCCAGCAGCTCCGGGGTGAAAGAGACCCAGTACTTC; CDR3 protein: CASSSGVKETQYF